The clone carrying this TCR beta chain has more than one count but fewer than ten. Its antigen is as yet unknown. Cultured CD4+ T-cell DNA underwent Oncomine TCR Beta short-read sequencing. Someone extracted genomic DNA from cultured CD4+ T cells. TCRdb independently ran MiXCR on the PCR reads; one entry per CDR3 protein. Of nearly 15,000 distinct CDR3 sequences listed, about 25% are singletons. These data belong to a study of vaccination and CD4 T cells after COVID-19. V was clipped by 8 bases and J by 3 bases, with 7 bases between them. The CDR3 loop spans 11 amino acids. The germline CDR1 and CDR2 sequences are MNHNS and SASEGT. The study, taken as a whole, reports: Relatively few convalescent patients were studied; early post-infection timepoints were not included.

The treatment: approximately 10-day PBMC culture with coronavirus spike peptide pools or control peptides (ViraFEST assay). About 2.1 million PBMCs were grown per well alongside about 10 IU/ml IL-2 and 7.5 to 10 ug/ml peptide pools. This sequence was found in a human donor with COVID-19. Material: cultured CD4+ T cells from blood. V gene TRBV6-1 combines with J gene TRBJ1-1; D perhaps matches TRBD1 (6 bases). DNA of the CDR3: TGTGCCAGCTACAGGGACACTGAAGCTTTCTTT. This encodes CASYRDTEAFF.